A single sample gave rise to the 22 T cell receptor beta chains below, sequenced in a study of long-term antiretroviral therapy in people with HIV. The libraries were made with immunoSEQ v3.0 at survey level. Measured with immunoSEQ multiplex PCR; TCRdb has only the in-frame clones, and not every one. The repertoire consists of about 15,000 clones, with about 86% occurring once and the leading ten covering roughly 14%. The sample consisted of unsorted PBMCs, taken 2.2 to 2.3 years before starting antiretroviral therapy. The receptors were sampled from a woman aged 30 to 39 with HIV.

The chain is built from TRBV27 and TRBJ2-3; 13 nucleotides match TRBD2. This CDR3 comprises 15 residues. Germline V gives CDR1 MNHEY, CDR2 SMNVEV (reference sequence). V lost 5 bases, J lost 8 bases, and 7 bases stayed unmatched. DNA of the CDR3: TGTGCCAGCAGTCTTACTAGCGGGGGGGCAACTACGCAGTATTTT. As protein: CASSLTSGGATTQYF.

This clone was observed once. The genes are TRBV7-8 and TRBJ1-6; a weak D match, TRBD1 (6 bases). The germline V gene encodes CDR1 SGHVS and CDR2 FQNEAQ. Trimming left V 0 bases short and J 6 bases short, with 18 bases between. The CDR3 has 18 amino acids. The CDR3 loop is CASSLASGQGLSNSPLHF. CDR3 sequence (DNA): TGTGCCAGCAGCTTAGCGTCCGGGCAGGGGTTAAGTAATTCACCCCTCCACTTT.

The chain links TRBV30 to TRBJ1-5, with 9 bases identical to TRBD1. The germline V gene encodes CDR1 GTSNPN and CDR2 SVGIG (reference sequence). The CDR3 runs 14 residues. The trim removed 1 base at V and 5 bases at J, leaving 3 bases unmatched. As DNA, the CDR3 is TGTGCCTGGAGTGGGGGACAGGGTGATCAGCCCCAGCATTTT. Its protein is CAWSGGQGDQPQHF.

This chain joins TRBV2 and TRBJ1-5; TRBD1 agrees at 12 bases. Germline assignment: CDR1 SNHLY and CDR2 FYNNEI. The CDR3 consists of 16 residues. J was trimmed by 7 bases and V by 4 bases; bases with no gene match: 8. CDR3: CASSVGQGAGNQPQHF. The CDR3 region has the DNA TGTGCCAGCAGTGTGGGACAGGGGGCGGGAAACCAGCCCCAGCATTTT.

The chain uses TRBV5-1 and TRBJ1-2; TRBD1 matches 9 bases. Germline assignment: CDR1 SGHRS and CDR2 YFSETQ. V dropped 5 bases and J dropped 6; count of bases not matched to a gene: 8. The CDR3 runs 14 residues. The CDR3 protein is CASRQAGTGNGYTF. In nucleotides, the CDR3 is TGCGCCAGCAGACAGGCAGGGACAGGGAATGGCTACACCTTC.

The rearrangement links TRBV25-1 to TRBJ1-2, with D possibly matching TRBD1 (6 bases). CDR3 size: 14 residues. The ends were cut back, 7 bases at V and 2 bases at J, with 14 bases in the middle. Germline-derived CDR1 and CDR2 are MGHDK and SYGVNS. CDR3 sequence reads: CASIRGGSNYGYTF. The CDR3, as DNA: TGTGCCAGCATCAGAGGGGGGTCCAACTATGGCTACACCTTC.

The gene calls are TRBV4-2 and TRBJ1-1, with D uncertain. CDR1 and CDR2 from the germline V gene are LGHNA and YNFKEQ. The V gene lost 7 bases and the J gene lost 2 bases, with 14 bases spanning the gap. This CDR3 has 14 amino acids. The CDR3 DNA sequence: TGTGCCAGCACTGGTTCCACACTTAACACTGAAGCTTTCTTT. Protein: CASTGSTLNTEAFF.

The rearrangement joins TRBV6-5 to TRBJ1-2; 9 bases match TRBD1. The CDR3 totals 14 residues. V lost 7 bases, J lost 8 bases, and 11 bases stayed unmatched. The germline V gene encodes CDR1 MNHEY and CDR2 SVGAGI. CDR3 nucleotide sequence: TGTGCCAGCACCGCGGGACAGGGTATTTTCGGCTACACCTTC. Encoded protein: CASTAGQGIFGYTF.

This sequence joins TRBV6-5 and TRBJ1-1; 7 bases are shared with TRBD1. The CDR3 runs 14 residues. CDR1 and CDR2 from the germline V gene are MNHEY and SVGAGI. With V trimmed by 5 bases and J by 4 bases, 7 bases remained unmatched. The CDR3: CASSTQGGGTEAFF. CDR3 nucleotides: TGTGCCAGCAGTACCCAAGGGGGCGGCACTGAAGCTTTCTTT.

CDR3 protein: CASSDPPETQYF. CDR3 in DNA: TGTGCCAGCAGCGACCCCCCCGAGACCCAGTACTTC. The V call is TRBV7-9, the J call TRBJ2-5; D uncertain. Germline CDR1 SEHNR, CDR2 FQNEAQ (reference sequence). The germline V and J ends were trimmed by 5 bases and 5 bases, with 9 bases remaining between them. This CDR3 region has 12 residues.

This sequence joins TRBV10-3 and TRBJ1-2; 7 positions agree with TRBD1. V trimming: 0 bases; J trimming: 2 bases; junction bases outside the gene matches: 3. The CDR3 runs to 15 residues. CDR1 and CDR2 from the germline V gene are ENHRY and SYGVKD. CDR3 coding DNA: TGTGCCATCAGTGAGTCGGGGACAGACAACTATGGCTACACCTTC. It specifies CAISESGTDNYGYTF.

The V and J genes are TRBV7-9 and TRBJ1-1; D is undetermined. Germline V gives CDR1 SEHNR, CDR2 FQNEAQ (reference sequence). The CDR3 totals 14 residues. Trimming pared 1 base from V and 3 bases from J, leaving 9 bases between. In DNA, the CDR3 is TGTGCCAGCAGCTTAGGTCGGTCCTACACTGAAGCTTTCTTT. Its translation is CASSLGRSYTEAFF.

This rearrangement joins TRBV9 to TRBJ2-7; 13 bases fit TRBD2. The V gene end was trimmed by 3 bases and the J gene end by 4 bases; junction bases not matched to a gene: 7. CDR1 is SGDLS, CDR2 YYNGEE, per germline. This CDR3 comprises 16 residues. CDR3 in amino acids: CASSARLAGGLYEQYF. CDR3 DNA: TGTGCCAGCAGCGCCCGACTAGCGGGGGGACTTTACGAGCAGTACTTC.

The chain carries TRBV9 and TRBJ1-1; no reliable D call. Germline values: CDR1 SGDLS, CDR2 YYNGEE. V shed 1 base and J shed 0 bases, with 7 bases lying between them. The CDR3 runs 14 residues. The CDR3 sequence: CASSVSTLNTEAFF. The CDR3 region has the DNA TGTGCCAGCAGCGTATCTACATTGAACACTGAAGCTTTCTTT.

The chain has TRBV29-1 and TRBJ2-1, with D possibly called TRBD1 or TRBD2 (7 bases each). V lost 5 bases and J 9 bases, leaving 17 bases between the germline ends. There are 13 residues in the CDR3. Germline CDR1 reads SQVTM; CDR2 reads ANQGSEA. The CDR3 nucleotides are TGCAGCGTTCATACGGGCAGGGGGGGTGAGCAGTTCTTC. Translating it yields CSVHTGRGGEQFF.

The chain has TRBV7-2 and TRBJ1-2; tentatively, D is TRBD1 (6 bases). V dropped 5 bases and J dropped 7 bases, with 26 bases sitting between them. This CDR3 has 17 amino acids. Germline assignment: CDR1 SGHTA and CDR2 FQGNSA. The CDR3 DNA reads as TGTGCCAGCAGCCCCCGAACCCAATGGGGGGCGCGGCGTGGCTACACCTTC. Its translation is CASSPRTQWGARRGYTF.

The chain couples TRBV19 to TRBJ1-5; possibly TRBD1 for D (5 bases). The CDR3 length is 12 residues. The germline CDR1 and CDR2 sequences are LNHDA and SQIVND (reference sequence). V was pared by 6 bases and J by 2 bases, with 5 bases between. CDR3 residues: CASRGGNQPQHF. The CDR3 DNA sequence: TGTGCCAGTAGGGGGGGCAATCAGCCCCAGCATTTT.

V and J are TRBV15 and TRBJ2-7, with unresolved D. V was pared by 0 bases and J by 3 bases, with 12 bases between. Per the germline V gene, CDR1 is LNHNV and CDR2 is YYDKDF (reference sequence). This CDR3 is 15 amino acids long. This CDR3 reads CATSRDGQVNYEQYF. In DNA, the CDR3 is TGTGCCACCAGCAGAGATGGGCAGGTTAACTACGAGCAGTACTTC.

The gene calls are TRBV2 and TRBJ1-2, with 9 nucleotides matching TRBD1. The length of the CDR3 is 14 residues. The germline V gene has CDR1 SNHLY and CDR2 FYNNEI. V lost 2 bases, J lost 8 bases, and 6 bases stayed unmatched. The DNA of the CDR3 is TGTGCCAGCAGTGAATGGAGGACAGGGGAAGGCTACACCTTC. Its protein product is CASSEWRTGEGYTF.

The J gene is TRBJ1-2, the V gene TRBV9; D possibly corresponds to TRBD1 (6 bases). V shed 3 bases and J shed 4 bases, with 28 bases lying between them. The V gene's germline CDR1 is SGDLS and CDR2 YYNGEE. This CDR3 is built from 19 residues. The CDR3: CASSGRRVGSGAVGYGYTF. CDR3 coding DNA: TGTGCCAGCAGCGGAAGACGGGTGGGCTCAGGGGCAGTAGGCTATGGCTACACCTTC.

V and J are TRBV15 and TRBJ2-5, with D possibly matching TRBD1 (5 bases). From germline, CDR1 is LNHNV and CDR2 YYDKDF (reference sequence). The CDR3 spans 11 residues. Trimming stripped 8 bases from V and 3 bases from J, with 7 bases between. The CDR3 is CATSREETQYF. In DNA, the CDR3 is TGTGCCACCTCCAGGGAAGAGACCCAGTACTTC.

The chain has TRBV6-1 and TRBJ1-6, with D maybe TRBD1 (6 bases). Trimming took off 0 bases at V and 8 bases at J, with 17 bases between the two ends. CDR3 length: 17 residues. CDR1 MNHNS and CDR2 SASEGT come from the germline V gene. The CDR3 nucleotides are TGTGCCAGCAGTGAAGCGCTATTCGGGGGCACGGATTCACCCCTCCACTTT. Translating gives CASSEALFGGTDSPLHF.